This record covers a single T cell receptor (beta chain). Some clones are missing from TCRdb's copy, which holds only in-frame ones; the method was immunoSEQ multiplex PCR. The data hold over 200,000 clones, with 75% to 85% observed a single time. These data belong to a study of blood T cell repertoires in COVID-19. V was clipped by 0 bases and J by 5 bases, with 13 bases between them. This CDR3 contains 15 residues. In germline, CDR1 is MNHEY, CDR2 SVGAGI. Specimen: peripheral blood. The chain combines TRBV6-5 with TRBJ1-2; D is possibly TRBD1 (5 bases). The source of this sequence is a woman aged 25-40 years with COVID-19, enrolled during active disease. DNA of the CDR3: TGTGCCAGCAGTTACTCAGAGGAGGGACTTTATGGCTACACCTTC. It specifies CASSYSEEGLYGYTF.